Listed below are T cell receptor beta chains from one sample, sequenced in a study of CD8 T cells in ankylosing spondylitis. TCRdb independently ran MiXCR on the 5' RACE reads; one entry per CDR3 protein. The sample has more than 300,000 distinct CDR3 sequences; approximately 8% are singletons. Sequences were obtained from blood, either unsorted or a sorted T cell fraction (not recorded which). The receptors stem from a male donor with ankylosing spondylitis. Each CDR3 is given with its conserved first and last residue. The order of the fields is CDR3 protein, V gene, J gene.

CDR3 protein: CASSPETGAYEQYF
V gene: TRBV7-8
J gene: TRBJ2-7

CDR3 protein: CASSLEVTEQYF
V gene: TRBV7-9
J gene: TRBJ2-7

CDR3 protein: CASSLLDTARETQYF
V gene: TRBV28
J gene: TRBJ2-5

CDR3 protein: CASSLQGANEQYF
V gene: TRBV6-5
J gene: TRBJ2-7

CDR3 protein: CSVEGVGGVSSYEQYF
V gene: TRBV29-1
J gene: TRBJ2-7

CDR3 protein: CASNGRETGELFF
V gene: TRBV19
J gene: TRBJ2-2

CDR3 protein: CASSPPGSSNQPQHF
V gene: TRBV28
J gene: TRBJ1-5

CDR3 protein: CASSLVGLEKLFF
V gene: TRBV7-6
J gene: TRBJ1-4

CDR3 protein: CSVEGSSLAGNTGELFF
V gene: TRBV29-1
J gene: TRBJ2-2

CDR3 protein: CASSDTGSATNEKLFF
V gene: TRBV3-1
J gene: TRBJ1-4

CDR3 protein: CASSLPGQGSTF
V gene: TRBV5-1
J gene: TRBJ1-2

CDR3 protein: CASSIQREGHNEQFF
V gene: TRBV19
J gene: TRBJ2-1

CDR3 protein: CASSYVSPLHF
V gene: TRBV7-2
J gene: TRBJ1-6

CDR3 protein: CASITSGRAREQFF
V gene: TRBV10-2
J gene: TRBJ2-1

CDR3 protein: CASSPPLYSNQPQHF
V gene: TRBV27
J gene: TRBJ1-5

CDR3 protein: CSARDLTVLYEQYF
V gene: TRBV20-1
J gene: TRBJ2-7

CDR3 protein: CASRALDRLNSPLHF
V gene: TRBV6-4
J gene: TRBJ1-6

CDR3 protein: CASSQVQGKETQYF
V gene: TRBV3-1
J gene: TRBJ2-5

CDR3 protein: CASSKPTAGGTDTQYF
V gene: TRBV3-1
J gene: TRBJ2-3

CDR3 protein: CSVRKRDRGQSEQFF
V gene: TRBV29-1
J gene: TRBJ2-1

CDR3 protein: CASSLEGRDYQPQHF
V gene: TRBV5-1
J gene: TRBJ1-5

CDR3 protein: CASTDSVDSPLHF
V gene: TRBV6-1
J gene: TRBJ1-6

CDR3 protein: CASSSGYSSYHEQFF
V gene: TRBV27
J gene: TRBJ2-1

CDR3 protein: CASREGGGISYEQYF
V gene: TRBV5-1
J gene: TRBJ2-7

CDR3 protein: CASSLTSGSSTGELFF
V gene: TRBV7-2
J gene: TRBJ2-2

CDR3 protein: CAWRGTSGRVGGELFF
V gene: TRBV30
J gene: TRBJ2-2

CDR3 protein: CASSERVLAGPSYEQYF
V gene: TRBV6-1
J gene: TRBJ2-7

CDR3 protein: CASGGWYEQYF
V gene: TRBV6-1
J gene: TRBJ2-7

CDR3 protein: CASSPGGGANYGYTF
V gene: TRBV4-1
J gene: TRBJ1-2

CDR3 protein: CSAAAGLNYGYTF
V gene: TRBV20-1
J gene: TRBJ1-2

CDR3 protein: CASSLHPGQDGDEQYF
V gene: TRBV5-1
J gene: TRBJ2-7

CDR3 protein: CASSSGGGEQFF
V gene: TRBV3-1
J gene: TRBJ2-1

CDR3 protein: CSVEGTGGSGTEAFF
V gene: TRBV29-1
J gene: TRBJ1-1

CDR3 protein: CASIGWRGERGRPTPYEQYF
V gene: TRBV28
J gene: TRBJ2-7

CDR3 protein: CASSPSEGVHNEQFF
V gene: TRBV4-1
J gene: TRBJ2-1

CDR3 protein: CASSLYLAGHSYNEQFF
V gene: TRBV6-2/TRBV6-3
J gene: TRBJ2-1

CDR3 protein: CASSADRDPATNEKLFF
V gene: TRBV7-9
J gene: TRBJ1-4

CDR3 protein: CSVEGAGSPYEQYF
V gene: TRBV29-1
J gene: TRBJ2-7

CDR3 protein: CASSQGPSGIWNEQFF
V gene: TRBV4-2
J gene: TRBJ2-1

CDR3 protein: CASSQDWEGREQYF
V gene: TRBV3-1
J gene: TRBJ2-7

CDR3 protein: CASSAQGGGNTIYF
V gene: TRBV25-1
J gene: TRBJ1-3

CDR3 protein: CASSLTSSQNTEAFF
V gene: TRBV5-1
J gene: TRBJ1-1

CDR3 protein: CSAFGAGQNSYEQYF
V gene: TRBV20-1
J gene: TRBJ2-7

CDR3 protein: CASSRGDGGTDTQYF
V gene: TRBV12-3/TRBV12-4
J gene: TRBJ2-3

CDR3 protein: CSASESVKYQPQHF
V gene: TRBV20-1
J gene: TRBJ1-5

CDR3 protein: CSARDGLTGELFF
V gene: TRBV20-1
J gene: TRBJ2-2

CDR3 protein: CSAPSGHRGFKDTQYF
V gene: TRBV20-1
J gene: TRBJ2-3

CDR3 protein: CSVVGQGGNQPQHF
V gene: TRBV29-1
J gene: TRBJ1-5

CDR3 protein: CASSPGTSPYNEQFF
V gene: TRBV4-3
J gene: TRBJ2-1

CDR3 protein: CASTPGREGTRYEQYF
V gene: TRBV28
J gene: TRBJ2-7

CDR3 protein: CASSGTGTYEQYF
V gene: TRBV5-1
J gene: TRBJ2-7